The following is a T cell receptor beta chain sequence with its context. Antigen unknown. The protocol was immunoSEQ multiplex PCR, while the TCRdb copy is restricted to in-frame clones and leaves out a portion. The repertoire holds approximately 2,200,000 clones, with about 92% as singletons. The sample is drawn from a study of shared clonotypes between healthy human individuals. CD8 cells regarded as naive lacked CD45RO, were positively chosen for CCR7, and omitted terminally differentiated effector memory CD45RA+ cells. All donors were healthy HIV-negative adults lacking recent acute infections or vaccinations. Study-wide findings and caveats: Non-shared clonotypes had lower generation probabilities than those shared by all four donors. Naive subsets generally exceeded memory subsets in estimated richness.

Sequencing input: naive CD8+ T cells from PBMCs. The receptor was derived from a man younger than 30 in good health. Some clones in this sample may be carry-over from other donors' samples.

Here the CDR3 reads CASSPSRGQEAFF. The CDR3 coding sequence is TGTGCCAGCAGCCCGAGCCGGGGACAGGAAGCTTTCTTT. The chain employs TRBV7-6 and TRBJ1-1; TRBD1 matches 7 bases. Germline CDR1 is SGHVS and CDR2 is FNYEAQ. The CDR3 covers 13 residues. After removal of 5 bases from V and 8 bases from J, the junction contained 8 bases not matched to a gene.